This note documents a single T cell receptor (beta chain) sequence. The antigen is unknown. Researchers used 5'RACE with constant-segment primers to make TCR alpha and TCR beta cDNA libraries that carry sample barcodes and UMIs. A single record per CDR3 protein comes from TCRdb applying MiXCR to the 5' RACE reads. The sample contains fewer than 400,000 distinct CDR3 sequences, 15% to 20% of which appear only once. The source of the sample is a study of T-cell memory formation after mild COVID-19. Study-level background: Largely, TCR clusters stayed within a single donor. General study results and limits: Researchers report contracting CD4+ clones mostly in CM and EM, with CD8+ clones in EMRA.

CDR1 and CDR2 (germline): SEHNR, FQNEAQ (reference sequence). CDR3 length equals 15 residues. Trimming stripped 5 bases from V and 1 base from J, with 14 bases between. This sequence joins TRBV7-9 and TRBJ1-1, with D maybe TRBD1 (5 bases). The sample comprised PBMCs or a T cell subset sorted from them (not recorded which). The TCR was taken from a man between 18 and 29 years old who had mild COVID-19 (a few samples of this study predate the infection). Cell type and time point are not known. CDR3 sequence reads: CASSQGWGPNTEAFF. In nucleotides, the CDR3 is TGTGCCAGCAGCCAAGGGTGGGGACCGAACACTGAAGCTTTCTTT.